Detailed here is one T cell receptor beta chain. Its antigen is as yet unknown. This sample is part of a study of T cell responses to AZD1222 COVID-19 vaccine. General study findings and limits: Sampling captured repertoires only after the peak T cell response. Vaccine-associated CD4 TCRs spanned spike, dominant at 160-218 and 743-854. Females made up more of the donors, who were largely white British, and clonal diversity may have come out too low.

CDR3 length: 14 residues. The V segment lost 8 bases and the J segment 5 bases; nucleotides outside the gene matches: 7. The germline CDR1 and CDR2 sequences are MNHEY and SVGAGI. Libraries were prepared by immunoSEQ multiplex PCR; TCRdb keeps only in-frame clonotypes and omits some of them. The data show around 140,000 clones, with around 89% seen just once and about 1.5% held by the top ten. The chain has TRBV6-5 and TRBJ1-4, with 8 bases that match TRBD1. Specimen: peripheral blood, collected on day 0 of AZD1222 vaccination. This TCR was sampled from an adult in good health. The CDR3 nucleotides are TGTGCCAGCCGGAGACAGGGGAGGAATGAAAAACTGTTTTTT. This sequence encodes CASRRQGRNEKLFF.